The TCR beta chain described here comes from a study of graft-versus-host responses after intestinal transplantation (dated by TCRdb to the early 2020s). The study in broad terms: The transplants that recipients got were multivisceral, liver-intestinal, or isolated intestinal. Every recipient was given anti-thymocyte globulin induction, followed by roughly 3 years of maintenance tacrolimus and steroids. After intestinal transplantation, graft-versus-host and host-versus-graft alloreactive T cell clones in the graft, circulation and bone marrow were tracked using bulk TCR-beta CDR3 sequencing. Alloreactive clones were identified by sequencing pre-transplant mixed lymphocyte reaction products and comparing these products with unstimulated pre-transplant donor and recipient T cells. The cohort enrolled some 24 intestinal transplant recipients, one of whom was a retransplant, and a few patients without pretransplant specimens were excluded. Donor T cell macrochimerism was defined as a peak of at least 4% donor T cells among recipient peripheral blood mononuclear cells. Samples from a few later patients were sequenced in-house on an Illumina MiSeq with MiXCR processing rather than by the commercial service.

What this sample's time point label stands for: cells obtained before transplantation from donor or recipient. CD3+CD4+ and CD3+CD8+ populations were FACS-sorted from unstimulated pre-transplant donor and recipient cells taken from spleen or lymph nodes. Here is what the overall study found, with its caveats: Conclusions were limited by the relatively low number and heterogeneity of intestinal transplant patients. Early after transplant, peak levels of circulating GvH clones were associated with declines in HvG clones. GvH clones were found in recipient bone marrow, and some of the GvH clones appeared earlier in ileal mucosa or blood, which is consistent with an intestinal mucosal origin. Patients with donor T cell macrochimerism had high GvH to HvG T cell clonal ratios in their allografts.

Libraries came from the immunoSEQ multiplex PCR assay. In most patients, genomic DNA was isolated using the Qiagen DNeasy Blood and Tissue Kit and sent frozen to Adaptive Biotechnologies for TCR sequencing. High-throughput TCR-beta CDR3 sequencing of genomic DNA from most patients was performed by Adaptive Biotechnologies. The original methods were these. TCR sequencing data were retrieved from Adaptive's ImmunoSEQ software for about 17 patients, whereas a few other patients were processed with MiXCR and VDJtools. CD4 versus CD8 sorting errors were corrected by removing sequences found in both subsets at a frequency ratio below 5:1. CDR3 nucleotide sequences shared between donor and recipient were removed because the origin of such sequences could not be assigned. At least 2-fold expansion over unstimulated cells and a minimum CFSE-low frequency of 0.002% (template counts) or 0.001% (read counts) were required for clones to be classified as alloreactive. Clones were considered mappable if detected in sequenced pre-transplant spleen, lymph node, or MLR CFSE-low populations of the donor or recipient. Cumulative frequency of alloreactive clones was calculated as a percentage of all sequences weighted by copy number. The table was pulled from immuneACCESS by TCRdb, which kept in-frame rearrangements only. Such tables lose some clones; where checked, under half of the loss comes from unresolved V genes, and the rest has no known cause. The D gene and trimming were derived from the DNA, and the V and J assignments and clone size from that table. Present in this sample are 93,000 or so clones, roughly 93% of which were seen just once. Jointly, the top ten make up less than 1.5% of the sample.

The CDR3, from cysteine to phenylalanine, totals 12 residues. CDR3 DNA only is kept here, 36 bases in frame from base 1. CDR1 and CDR2, per the germline V gene (reference sequence), are SGHNT and YYREEE. Note on this clone: No cognate antigen has been identified for it. One end of the junction fails to match germline, which may point to a read error.

This TCR came from a human donor who received an intestinal transplant. The sample was unstimulated CD8+ T cells sorted from spleen or lymph node cells, taken before intestinal transplant. Recombination linked TRBV5-4 to TRBJ2-3; the junction holds 7 bases that match TRBD2. The CDR3 reads as follows: CASSLLGAGSLF. In nucleotides, the sequence is TGTGCCAGCAGCTTGTTGGGAGCGGGGAGCCTTTTT.